Reported below is one T cell receptor (beta chain). Generated by immunoSEQ multiplex PCR, the TCRdb table keeps only in-frame clones and is missing some. The sample shows about 45,000 clones, 83% of them seen only once. These data are taken from a study of blood T cell repertoires in COVID-19. Study-level information: There were acute and convalescent COVID-19 samples, and they came from the United States, Italy and Spain.

Germline loops: CDR1 MDHEN, CDR2 SYDVKM. V shed 4 bases and J shed 6 bases, with 15 bases lying between them. This CDR3 has 15 residues. This chain connects TRBV28 to TRBJ2-2; the D gene is possibly TRBD1 (5 bases). Specimen: peripheral blood. The TCR originated in a man older than 75 in a cohort sampled during active COVID-19. The CDR3 DNA sequence: TGTGCCAGCAGTTCTCCGTCAGGGTTGCCCGGGGAGCTGTTTTTT. As protein: CASSSPSGLPGELFF.